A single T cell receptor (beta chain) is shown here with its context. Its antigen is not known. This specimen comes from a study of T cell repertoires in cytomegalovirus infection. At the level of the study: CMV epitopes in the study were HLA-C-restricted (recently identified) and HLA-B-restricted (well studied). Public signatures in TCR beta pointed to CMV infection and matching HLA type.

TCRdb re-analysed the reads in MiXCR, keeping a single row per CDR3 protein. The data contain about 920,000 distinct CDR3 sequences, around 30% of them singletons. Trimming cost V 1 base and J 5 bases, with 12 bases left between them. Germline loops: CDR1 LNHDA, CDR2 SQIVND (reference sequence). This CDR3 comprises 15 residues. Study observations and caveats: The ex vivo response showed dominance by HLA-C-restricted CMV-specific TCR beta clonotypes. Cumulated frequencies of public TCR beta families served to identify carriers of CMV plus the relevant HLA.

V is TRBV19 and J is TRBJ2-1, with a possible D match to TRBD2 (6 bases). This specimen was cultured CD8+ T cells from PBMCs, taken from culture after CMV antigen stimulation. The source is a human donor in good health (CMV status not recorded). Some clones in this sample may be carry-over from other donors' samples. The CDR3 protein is CASSIGGGVNNEQFF. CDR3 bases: TGTGCCAGTAGTATAGGTGGCGGGGTAAACAATGAGCAGTTCTTC. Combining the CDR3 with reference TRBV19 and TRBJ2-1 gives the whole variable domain DGGITQSPKYLFRKEGQNVTLSCEQNLNHDAMYWYRQDPGQGLRLIYYSQIVNDFQKGDIAEGYSVSREKKESFPLTVTSAQKNPTAFYLCASSIGGGVNNEQFFGPGTRLTVL.